This T cell receptor (beta chain) was sequenced in a study of response to subunit inactivated influenza vaccine. Study-wide results and limits: The authors put forward the suggestion that each seasonal influenza vaccination may bring in only a limited number of new T cells.

A word on this clonotype: Its antigen is undetermined.

This CDR3 has 15 residues. Trimming left V 0 bases short and J 0 bases short, with 12 bases between. Germline V gives CDR1 DFQATT, CDR2 SNEGSKA (reference sequence). MiXCR, applied by TCRdb to the RT-PCR reads, yields one record per CDR3 protein. The sample shows 400,000 to 650,000 distinct CDR3 sequences, 6% to 9% of them seen only once. This TCR was recovered from a man aged 45 to 70 who received an inactivated influenza vaccine. J is TRBJ2-7 and V is TRBV20-1; D is perhaps TRBD2 (5 bases). Sequenced here: PBMCs from blood, sampled 23 months after vaccination. CDR3 sequence reads: CSARDQSGGSYEQYF. CDR3 DNA: TGCAGTGCTAGAGATCAGTCAGGAGGCTCCTACGAGCAGTACTTC.